The present TCR beta chain was sequenced within a study of blood T cell repertoires in COVID-19 (dated by TCRdb to about 2020). General notes on the study: The collaborator samples originated in the United States, Italy and Spain and spanned the acute and convalescent phases of COVID-19. The samples were drawn from the first 160 participants of the ongoing ImmuneRACE study and from some 1,300 subjects provided by 6 global collaborators. HLA class I and class II types, where available, came from metadata supplied by the sample provider rather than from assay-based typing. Deeply sampled blood TCRbeta repertoires from subjects exposed to, actively infected with, or recovered from COVID-19 were included in the dataset. A freely available public database, intended as a resource for researchers studying the immune response to SARS-CoV-2, is where the repertoires were released. The sample metadata nearly always contained a de-identified subject ID, COVID-19 status, age in years and sex. The material from the prospective study consisted of cDNA or gDNA derived from T cells, B-cell-depleted T cells, or PBMCs.

TCRbeta CDR3 regions were amplified from genomic DNA by means of the immunoSEQ Assay, a bias-controlled multiplex PCR. Per the source publication's procedure: Within the assay, amplification of reference gene primers was used to estimate how many nucleated cells each sample contained. Sequence reads were collapsed and filtered to measure the absolute abundance of every unique TCRbeta CDR3 rearrangement. Productive Simpson clonality was computed per sample as the square root of Simpson's diversity index over productive rearrangements. TCRdb took this table from immuneACCESS and kept in-frame rearrangements with V and J called. Such tables lack part of the clones; where checked against another copy, unresolved V genes explain under half of the gap, and the rest is unexplained. V and J calls and clone size are those listed in that table; D and trimming were worked out from the DNA. The sample data list around 130,000 clones, and over 75% of these were observed just once. The top ten constitute 9.5% to 10% of the sample.

Whole blood was collected in K2EDTA tubes by collaborating institutions according to the institutions' own protocols. For TCRbeta analysis, collaborators shipped samples in one of three forms: frozen whole blood, isolated PBMCs, or DNA extracted from either of those sample types. The germline V gene supplies CDR1 SGHRS and CDR2 YFSETQ. Inclusive of the bounding cysteine and phenylalanine, the CDR3 is 13 residues long. The entry retains the CDR3 DNA only, 39 bases that are in frame from base 1. V gives up 4 bases and J gives up 5 bases, and the segment between their germline ends measures 12 bases. In regard to this clone: The antigen it recognizes is unknown. No quality values exist for individual bases; no much larger clone is one base distant.

Points the paper makes about the study in general: The quantity of clinical and demographic metadata differed by source and by participant and was supplied without curation.

The chain is encoded by TRBV5-1 joined to TRBJ1-1; the D region possibly corresponds to TRBD1 (5 bases align). The source of this sequence is a man aged 40-55 years with active or convalescent COVID-19. Sample: peripheral blood. The CDR3 amino acid sequence is: CASSPLGGTEAFF. The DNA is as follows: TGCGCCAGCAGCCCGCTCGGGGGGACTGAAGCTTTCTTT.